This entry concerns a single TCR beta chain. The CDR3 extends over 16 amino acids. Germline loops: CDR1 SQVTM, CDR2 ANQGSEA. Trimming cost V 7 bases and J 6 bases; bases outside gene matches: 15. Time point here: pre-reinfection, 55 to 20 weeks before reinfection detection. The sorted cells went straight to TCR sequencing with no prior in vitro expansion. People who inject drugs from Montreal's HEPCO study were the donors. Total naive CD8 T cells were sorted as viable CD3+ CD8+ CD45RO- cells from two donors. TCRdb's copy holds only in-frame clones and misses some; the assay was immunoSEQ multiplex PCR. Found here are approximately 50,000 clones, 85% to 90% of them singletons; the top ten hold 1%. The data were obtained in a study of memory CD8 T cells in hepatitis C reinfection. Across the whole study: HCV reinfection: RNA-positive following two negative tests at least 60 days apart. Between 55 and 20 weeks before reinfection detection, pre-reinfection samples were drawn.

The sequence came from a man between 18 and 29 years old with hepatitis C virus infection. Material for sequencing was naive CD8+ T cells sorted from blood. The chain has TRBV29-1 and TRBJ2-2; 9 nucleotides agree with TRBD1. The CDR3 spells CSGESWGQGGPGELFF. The CDR3 DNA is TGCAGCGGCGAAAGTTGGGGACAGGGTGGGCCCGGGGAGCTGTTTTTT.